The sequence of this T cell receptor beta chain was determined in a study of vaccination and CD4 T cells after COVID-19 (dated by TCRdb to the early 2020s). Background on the whole study: In the convalescent cohort there were six males and four females, among whom were two Hispanic individuals, seven Caucasians, two Asians and one multiracial person. Participants got two doses of the Pfizer-BioNTech BNT162b2 vaccine (n=8) or two doses of the Moderna mRNA-1273 vaccine (n=2). Post-COVID blood samples from convalescent patients were collected a median of about 110 days after diagnosis, with a range of about 35 to 161 days. In around nine COVID-19 convalescent patients and several infection-naive healthy vaccine recipients, the spike-specific CD4+ TCR repertoire before mRNA vaccination was compared with the repertoire after mRNA vaccination. As controls, cultures received a CEFX viral epitope pool (the positive control), an HIV-1 Nef peptide pool (the negative control), or no peptide at all. Post-vaccine blood samples were taken a median of about 70 days after the second vaccine dose, with a range of about 13 to 250 days. Overlapping spike peptide pools from SARS-CoV-2 and from the common cold coronaviruses HCoV-NL63, HCoV-OC43 and HCoV-229E were used as culture stimuli.

Concerning this clonotype itself: Its cognate antigen has yet to be identified. One base away there is no much larger clone; base qualities are not given.

Points the paper makes about the study in general: Of the vaccine-specific clones found in convalescent patients, nearly all (304 of 307) were mono-reactive for SARS-CoV-2 spike instead of being cross-reactive with common cold coronaviruses. Only a relatively small number of convalescent patients were included in the study, and early timepoints following natural infection were not analyzed. In convalescent patients, a median around 85% of post-vaccine SARS-CoV-2-reactive clones were detected only after vaccination, and vaccine-specific priming was suggested by this finding. The median count of SARS-CoV-2-reactive clonotypes went up from under 25 after infection to around 38 after vaccination, although the change was not significant.

The library was obtained by PCR. At the Johns Hopkins FTIC core, DNA from the cultured CD4+ T cells underwent TCR sequencing with the Oncomine TCR Beta short-read assay. Genomic DNA was extracted from the cultured CD4+ T cells with the QIAamp micro DNA kit. Oncomine TCR Beta libraries from cultured CD4+ T cells were pooled using unique dual indexes and sequenced on an Illumina iSeq 100. As for the authors' bioinformatics: Non-productive sequences were removed, and CDR3s that did not start with C, did not end with F or W, or were shorter than 7 amino acids were discarded. Antigen-specific clonotypes were identified with the MANAFEST web application by comparing peptide-stimulated wells with reference and other culture wells. For a clone to be called positive, the clone needed an FDR below 0.05, an odds ratio above 5, and a productive frequency above 0.1% in at least two of three replicate wells. Cross-reactive clonotypes were defined as significantly expanded in both SARS-CoV-2 spike wells and at least one common cold coronavirus spike condition. Levenshtein distances (stringdist) and unrooted phylogenetic trees (ape) in R version 3.6.1 were used to assess CDR3 homology. The public reads were reanalyzed by TCRdb: fastp trimming at Q25, MiXCR alignment, in-frame beta chains only. Under each unique CDR3 protein, matching rows form one entry showing the most common genes and DNA. These V and J calls are TCRdb output, not the study's own analysis. Within this sample are roughly 23,000 distinct CDR3 sequences, with roughly 68% of them counted one time only. About a fifth of the sample is held by the ten biggest clonotypes.

The treatment or condition label here, explained by the study, means: roughly ten-day PBMC culture with coronavirus spike peptide pools or control peptides (ViraFEST assay). The ViraFEST assay was used in the study, in which antigen-specific T cells were expanded with peptide pools and expanded clonotypes were subsequently identified by TCR sequencing. The absence of prior SARS-CoV-2 infection in healthy vaccine recipients was confirmed by negative nucleocapsid antibody tests before and after vaccination. Each well held 2 million or so PBMCs cultured in IMDM containing around 5% human AB serum and approximately 9.8 IU/ml IL-2, with 9 to 10 ug/ml peptide pools added. On days 3 and 7, half of the culture medium was replaced with fresh IL-2-containing medium. After 10 to 11 days of culture, CD4+ T cells were isolated by negative selection with the EasySep CD4+ T cell isolation kit. Ficoll-Paque Plus gradient centrifugation was used to isolate PBMCs from whole blood, and the isolated PBMCs were then either used fresh or cryopreserved at -140C. In general, triplicate wells were set up for every culture condition.

V is clipped by 4 bases and J by 0 bases, and the sequence between their germline boundaries is 14 bases long. The CDR3 spans 16 residues, from the cysteine through the phenylalanine. The kept DNA is CDR3 alone, 48 bases in frame from the first base. CDR1 and CDR2 are drawn from the germline V gene: SGHAT, FQNNGV. The chain is assembled from TRBV11-2 and TRBJ2-3, with the D gene tentatively TRBD1 or TRBD2, based on 5 matching bases in each. The clonotype comes from a human donor who received a COVID-19 vaccine. The starting material was CD4+ T cells from blood, cultured in vitro, obtained after SARS-CoV-2 vaccination. The nucleotide sequence reads as follows: TGTGCCAGCAGCTACGGGACGGACCCAAGCACAGATACGCAGTATTTT. Its translation reads: CASSYGTDPSTDTQYF.